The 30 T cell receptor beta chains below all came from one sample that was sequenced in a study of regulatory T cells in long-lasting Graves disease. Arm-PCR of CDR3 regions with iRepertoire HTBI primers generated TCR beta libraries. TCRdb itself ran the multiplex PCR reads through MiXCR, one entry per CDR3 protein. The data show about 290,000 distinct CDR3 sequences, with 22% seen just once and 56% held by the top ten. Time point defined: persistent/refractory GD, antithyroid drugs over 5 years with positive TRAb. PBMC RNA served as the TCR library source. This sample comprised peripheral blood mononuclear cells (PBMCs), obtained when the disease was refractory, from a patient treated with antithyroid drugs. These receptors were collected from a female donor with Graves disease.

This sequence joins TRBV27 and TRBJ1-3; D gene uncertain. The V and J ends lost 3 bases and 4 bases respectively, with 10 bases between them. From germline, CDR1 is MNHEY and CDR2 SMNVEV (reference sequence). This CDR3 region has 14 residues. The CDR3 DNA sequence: TGTGCCAGCAGTTTTGGAGGGCCGGGAAACACCATATATTTT. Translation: CASSFGGPGNTIYF.

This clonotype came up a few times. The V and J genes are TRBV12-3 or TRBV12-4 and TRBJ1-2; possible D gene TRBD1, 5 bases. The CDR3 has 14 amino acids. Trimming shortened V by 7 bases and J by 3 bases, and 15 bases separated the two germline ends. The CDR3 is CASNLLGGDYGYTF. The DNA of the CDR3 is TGTGCCAGCAACCTTCTCGGAGGGGACTATGGCTACACCTTC.

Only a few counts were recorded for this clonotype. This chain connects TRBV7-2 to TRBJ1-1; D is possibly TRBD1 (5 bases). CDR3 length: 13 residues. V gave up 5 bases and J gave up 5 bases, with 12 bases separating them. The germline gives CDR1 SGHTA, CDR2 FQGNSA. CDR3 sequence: CASSRRDWTEAFF. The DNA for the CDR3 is TGTGCCAGCAGCCGCAGGGATTGGACTGAAGCTTTCTTT. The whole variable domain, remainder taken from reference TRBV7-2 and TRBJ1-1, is GAGVSQSPSNKVTEKGKDVELRCDPISGHTALYWYRQSLGQGLEFLIYFQGNSAPDKSGLPSDRFSAERTGGSVSTLTIQRTQQEDSAVYLCASSRRDWTEAFFGQGTRLTVV.

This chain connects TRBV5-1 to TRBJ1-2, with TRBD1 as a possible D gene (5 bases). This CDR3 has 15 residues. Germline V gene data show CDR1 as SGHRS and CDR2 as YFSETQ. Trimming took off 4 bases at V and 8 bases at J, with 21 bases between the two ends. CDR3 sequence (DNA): TGCGCCAGCAGCCCACGGGACCCCGGAGTGCTAGGCTACACCTTC. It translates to CASSPRDPGVLGYTF.

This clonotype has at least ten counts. The CDR3 loop is CASRGFGYNEQFF. CDR3 nucleotides: TGTGCCAGCAGGGGATTCGGCTACAATGAGCAGTTCTTC. The chain carries TRBV2 and TRBJ2-1; D not resolved. CDR1 and CDR2 from the germline V gene are SNHLY and FYNNEI. The V end lost 6 bases, the J end lost 3 bases, and 9 bases lay between the germline ends. This CDR3 spans 13 amino acids.

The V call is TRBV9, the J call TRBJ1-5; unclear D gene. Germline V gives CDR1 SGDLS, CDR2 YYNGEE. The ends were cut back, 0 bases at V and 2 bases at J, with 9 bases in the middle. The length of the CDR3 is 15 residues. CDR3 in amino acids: CASSVEGSGNQPQHF. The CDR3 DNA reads TGTGCCAGCAGCGTAGAAGGCTCGGGCAATCAGCCCCAGCATTTT.

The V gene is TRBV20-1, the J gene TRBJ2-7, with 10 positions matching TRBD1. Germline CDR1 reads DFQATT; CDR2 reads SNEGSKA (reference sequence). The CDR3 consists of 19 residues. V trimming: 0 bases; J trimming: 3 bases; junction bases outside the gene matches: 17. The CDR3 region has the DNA TGCAGTGCTAGAGACGAGAGCTACGACAGGGGGCCTTTCAGCTACGAGCAGTACTTC. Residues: CSARDESYDRGPFSYEQYF.

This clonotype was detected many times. CDR3 nucleotide sequence: TGCGCCAGCAGCCAAGATCCAGGGTACGGAAACATTCAGTACTTC. Its translation: CASSQDPGYGNIQYF. V is TRBV4-3 and J is TRBJ2-4, with a weak D call TRBD1 (5 bases). The CDR3 contains 15 residues. The V end was cut by 0 bases, the J end by 6 bases, with 12 bases between. Germline CDR1 reads LGHNA; CDR2 reads YSLEER.

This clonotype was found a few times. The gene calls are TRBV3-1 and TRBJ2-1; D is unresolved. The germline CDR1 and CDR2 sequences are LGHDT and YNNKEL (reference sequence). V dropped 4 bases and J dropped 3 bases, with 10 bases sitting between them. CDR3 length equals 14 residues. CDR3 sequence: CASSLGPIYNEQFF. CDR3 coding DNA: TGTGCCAGCAGCCTAGGACCGATCTACAATGAGCAGTTCTTC.

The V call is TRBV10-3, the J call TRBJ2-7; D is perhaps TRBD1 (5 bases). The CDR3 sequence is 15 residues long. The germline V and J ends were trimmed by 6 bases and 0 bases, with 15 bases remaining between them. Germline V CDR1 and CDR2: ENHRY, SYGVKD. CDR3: CAISGPQVPSYEQYF. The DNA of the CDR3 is TGTGCCATCAGCGGCCCACAGGTCCCCTCCTACGAGCAGTACTTC.

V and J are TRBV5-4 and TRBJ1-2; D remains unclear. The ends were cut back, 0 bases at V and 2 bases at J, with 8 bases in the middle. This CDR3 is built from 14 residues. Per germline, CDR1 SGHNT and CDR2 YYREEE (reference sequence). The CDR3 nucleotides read TGTGCCAGCAGCTTGGTCGGGGTCAACTATGGCTACACCTTC. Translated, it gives CASSLVGVNYGYTF. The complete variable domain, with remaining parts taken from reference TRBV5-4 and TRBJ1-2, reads ETGVTQSPTHLIKTRGQQVTLRCSSQSGHNTVSWYQQALGQGPQFIFQYYREEENGRGNFPPRFSGLQFPNYSSELNVNALELDDSALYLCASSLVGVNYGYTFGSGTRLTVV.

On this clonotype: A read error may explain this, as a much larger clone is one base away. DNA for the CDR3: TGTGCCATCAGTGAGGGGACAGTTTTTGAAAAACTGTCTTTT. Protein sequence: CAISEGTVFEKLSF. The gene calls are TRBV10-3 and TRBJ1-4; 7 bases are a match to TRBD1. CDR3 length: 14 residues. CDR1 and CDR2 (germline): ENHRY, SYGVKD.

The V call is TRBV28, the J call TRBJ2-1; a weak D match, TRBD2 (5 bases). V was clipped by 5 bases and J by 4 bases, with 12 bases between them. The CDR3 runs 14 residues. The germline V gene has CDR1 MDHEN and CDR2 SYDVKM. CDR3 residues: CASSTDGVYNEQFF. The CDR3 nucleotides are TGTGCCAGCAGTACCGACGGGGTGTACAATGAGCAGTTCTTC.

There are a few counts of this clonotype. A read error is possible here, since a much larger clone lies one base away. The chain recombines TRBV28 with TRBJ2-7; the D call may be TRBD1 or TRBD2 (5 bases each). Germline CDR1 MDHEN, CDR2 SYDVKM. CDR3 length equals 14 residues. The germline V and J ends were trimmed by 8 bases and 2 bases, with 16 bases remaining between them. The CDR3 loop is CASDDGAEPYEQYF. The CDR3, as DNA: TGTGCCAGCGACGACGGGGCCGAGCCCTACGAGCAGTACTTC.

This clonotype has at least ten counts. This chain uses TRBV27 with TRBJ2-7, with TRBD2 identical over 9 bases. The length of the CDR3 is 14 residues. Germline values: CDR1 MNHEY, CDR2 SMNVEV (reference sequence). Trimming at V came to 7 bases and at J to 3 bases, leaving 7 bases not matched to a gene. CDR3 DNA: TGTGCCAGCACGGCTAGCGGGAAGGGCTACGAGCAGTACTTC. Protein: CASTASGKGYEQYF.

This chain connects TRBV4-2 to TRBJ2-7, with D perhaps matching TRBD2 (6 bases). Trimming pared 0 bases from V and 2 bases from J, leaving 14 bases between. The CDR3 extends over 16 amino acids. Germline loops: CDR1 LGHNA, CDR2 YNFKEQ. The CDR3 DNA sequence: TGTGCCAGCAGCCAAGAAGGCGGGACCACCCCCTACGAGCAGTACTTC. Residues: CASSQEGGTTPYEQYF.

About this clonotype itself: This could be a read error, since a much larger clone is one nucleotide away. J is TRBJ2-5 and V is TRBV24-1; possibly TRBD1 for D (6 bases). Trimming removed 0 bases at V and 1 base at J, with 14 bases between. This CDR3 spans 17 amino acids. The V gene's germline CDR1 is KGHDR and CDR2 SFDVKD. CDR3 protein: CATSDLGGRESQETQYF. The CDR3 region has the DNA TGTGCCACCAGTGATTTGGGGGGCAGGGAATCCCAAGAGACCCAGTACTTC.

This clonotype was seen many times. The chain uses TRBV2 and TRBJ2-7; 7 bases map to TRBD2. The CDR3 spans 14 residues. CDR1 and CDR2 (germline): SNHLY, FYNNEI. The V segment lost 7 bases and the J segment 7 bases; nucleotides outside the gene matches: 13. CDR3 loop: CASNDPGSGREQYF. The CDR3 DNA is TGTGCCAGCAACGACCCGGGCTCCGGGAGGGAGCAGTACTTC.

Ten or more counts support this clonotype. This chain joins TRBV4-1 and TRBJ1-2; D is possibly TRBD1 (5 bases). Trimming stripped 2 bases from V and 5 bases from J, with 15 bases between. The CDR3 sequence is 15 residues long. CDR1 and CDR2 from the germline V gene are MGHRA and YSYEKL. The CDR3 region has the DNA TGCGCCAGCAGCCAACCGACAGATAAAGAGTATGGCTACACCTTC. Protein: CASSQPTDKEYGYTF.

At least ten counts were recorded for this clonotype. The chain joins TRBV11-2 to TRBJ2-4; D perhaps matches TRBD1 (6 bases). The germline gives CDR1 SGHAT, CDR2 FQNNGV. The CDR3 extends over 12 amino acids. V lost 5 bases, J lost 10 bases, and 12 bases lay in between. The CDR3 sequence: CASSGYGTIQYF. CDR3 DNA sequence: TGTGCCAGCAGCGGTTACGGGACAATTCAGTACTTC. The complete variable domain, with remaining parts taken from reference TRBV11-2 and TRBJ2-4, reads EAGVAQSPRYKIIEKRQSVAFWCNPISGHATLYWYQQILGQGPKLLIQFQNNGVVDDSQLPKDRFSAERLKGVDSTLKIQPAKLEDSAVYLCASSGYGTIQYFGAGTRLSVL.

CDR3 sequence (DNA): TGTGCCAGCAGCGGAGAGGGGGGGCAGAACACTGAAGCTTTCTTT. It specifies CASSGEGGQNTEAFF. The V and J genes are TRBV28 and TRBJ1-1; D is possibly TRBD1 (6 bases). V dropped 6 bases and J dropped 1 base, with 15 bases sitting between them. The CDR3 is 15 amino acids. The germline V gene encodes CDR1 MDHEN and CDR2 SYDVKM.

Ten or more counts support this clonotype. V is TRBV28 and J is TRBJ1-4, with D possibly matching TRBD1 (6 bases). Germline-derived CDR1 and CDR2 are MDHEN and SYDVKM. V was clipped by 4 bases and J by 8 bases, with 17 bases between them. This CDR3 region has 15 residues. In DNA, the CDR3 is TGTGCCAGCAGTTCCCCCGGGACAAAAAAAGAAAAACTGTTTTTT. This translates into CASSSPGTKKEKLFF.

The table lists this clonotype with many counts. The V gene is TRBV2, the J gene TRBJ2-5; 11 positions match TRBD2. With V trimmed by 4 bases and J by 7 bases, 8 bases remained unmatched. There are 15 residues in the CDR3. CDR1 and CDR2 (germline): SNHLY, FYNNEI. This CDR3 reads CASSGSSGRAGTQYF. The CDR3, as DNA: TGTGCCAGCAGTGGAAGTAGCGGGAGGGCCGGGACCCAGTACTTC.

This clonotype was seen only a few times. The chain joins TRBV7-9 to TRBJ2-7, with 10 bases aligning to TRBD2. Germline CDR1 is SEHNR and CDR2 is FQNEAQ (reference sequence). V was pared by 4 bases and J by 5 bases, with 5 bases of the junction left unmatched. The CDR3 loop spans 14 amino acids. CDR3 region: CASSSSGRGHEQYF. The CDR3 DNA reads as TGTGCCAGCAGCTCTAGCGGGAGAGGCCACGAGCAGTACTTC.

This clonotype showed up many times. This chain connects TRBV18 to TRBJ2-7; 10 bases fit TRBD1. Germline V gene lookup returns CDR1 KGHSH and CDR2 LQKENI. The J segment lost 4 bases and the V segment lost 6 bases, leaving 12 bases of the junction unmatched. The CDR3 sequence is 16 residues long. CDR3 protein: CASSPGTGDLGYEQYF. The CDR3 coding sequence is TGTGCCAGCTCCCCCGGGACAGGGGATTTGGGATACGAGCAGTACTTC. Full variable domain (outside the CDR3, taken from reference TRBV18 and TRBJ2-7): NAGVMQNPRHLVRRRGQEARLRCSPMKGHSHVYWYRQLPEEGLKFMVYLQKENIIDESGMPKERFSAEFPKEGPSILRIQQVVRGDSAAYFCASSPGTGDLGYEQYFGPGTRLTVT.

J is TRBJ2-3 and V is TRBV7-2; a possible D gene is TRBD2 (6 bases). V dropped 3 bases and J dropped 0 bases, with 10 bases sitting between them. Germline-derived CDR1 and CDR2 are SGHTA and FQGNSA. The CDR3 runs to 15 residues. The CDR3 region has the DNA TGTGCCAGCAGCTTGGGGGGAGCTAGCACAGATACGCAGTATTTT. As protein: CASSLGGASTDTQYF.

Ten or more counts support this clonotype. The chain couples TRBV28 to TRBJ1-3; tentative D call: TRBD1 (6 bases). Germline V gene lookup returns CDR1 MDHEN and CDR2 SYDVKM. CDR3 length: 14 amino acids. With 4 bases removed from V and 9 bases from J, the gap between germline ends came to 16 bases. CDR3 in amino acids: CASSSLGQTRTIYF. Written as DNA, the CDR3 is TGTGCCAGCAGTTCCCTTGGACAGACTCGCACCATATATTTT.

The DNA of the CDR3 is TGTGCCAGCAGGATAGGGTTTAGCACAGATACGCAGTATTTT. Its translation: CASRIGFSTDTQYF. The chain is built from TRBV7-2 and TRBJ2-3; D gene ambiguous. CDR1 and CDR2 from the germline V gene are SGHTA and FQGNSA. There are 14 residues in the CDR3. V was shortened by 6 bases and J by 0 bases, with 10 bases between the two germline ends.

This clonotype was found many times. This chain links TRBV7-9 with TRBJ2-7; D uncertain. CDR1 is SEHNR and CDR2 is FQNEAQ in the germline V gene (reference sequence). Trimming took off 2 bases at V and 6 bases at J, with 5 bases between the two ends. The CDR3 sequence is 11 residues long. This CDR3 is CASSLRSEQYF. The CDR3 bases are TGTGCCAGCAGCTTACGCTCCGAGCAGTACTTC.

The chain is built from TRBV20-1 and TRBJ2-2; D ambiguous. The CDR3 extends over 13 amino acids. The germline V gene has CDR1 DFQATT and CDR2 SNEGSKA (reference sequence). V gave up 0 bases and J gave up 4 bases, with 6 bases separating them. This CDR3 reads CSARDFTTGELFF. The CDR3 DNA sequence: TGCAGTGCTAGAGATTTCACCACCGGGGAGCTGTTTTTT.